This TCR beta chain comes out of a study of OX40 agonist ivuxolimab in advanced cancers. Looking at the study overall: The costimulatory receptor OX40 (CD134) was targeted by ivuxolimab, a fully human IgG2 agonistic monoclonal antibody. Intravenous ivuxolimab was administered to patients every 2 weeks at six dose levels: 0.01, 0.1, 0.3, 1.5, 3 and 10 mg/kg. Of the approximately 54 dose-escalation patients, hepatocellular carcinoma was present in around 19, melanoma in approximately 15, renal cell carcinoma in 9 and head and neck cancer in 9. A male proportion of approximately 83% and a mean age of approximately 55 years, ranging from about 23 to 90, were recorded for the dose-escalation cohort. Patients were allowed to have had prior anti-PD-1, anti-PD-L1 or anti-CTLA-4 therapy, and approximately 40% of the dose-escalation patients had been treated with checkpoint inhibitors. Partial responses were achieved by three dose-escalation patients, of whom one had hepatocellular carcinoma and two had cutaneous melanoma. Peripheral TCRbeta sequencing aimed to test whether ivuxolimab altered TCR sequence diversity and caused clonal T-cell expansion. The monotherapy dose-escalation portion (N ≈ 52 patients) of the phase I ivuxolimab trial is reported in the paper. Beyond this particular receptor, the publication reports: Low levels of normalized T-cell clonal expansion were also seen in some nonresponding patients. After ivuxolimab, more expanded clones were found on average in CD8+ T cells than in CD4+ T cells. At doses of 0.1 to 3.0 mg/kg, clonal expansion of both CD4+ and CD8+ T cells in blood was seen between baseline and week 6. In the 0.1-3.0 mg/kg groups, partial responders were among the patients with the lowest normalized peripheral clonal expansion, particularly in CD8+ T cells. The antigen specificity of the peripheral T cells that underwent clonal expansion was not determined.

The trial excluded patients who had a history of autoimmune disease or who were on systemic immunosuppression. In every dose cohort, peripheral blood was drawn for TCR sequencing at baseline, cycle 4 day 1, and cycle 7 day 1. The samples were drawn from a first-in-human, open-label, multicenter phase I dose-escalation trial of ivuxolimab. The trial enrolled adults with locally advanced or metastatic head and neck squamous cell, hepatocellular, melanoma or renal cell carcinoma. Before TCR sequencing, CD4+ T cells and CD8+ T cells from peripheral blood were sorted into separate populations. Genomic DNA was extracted from sorted cells for sequencing of the TCRbeta CDR3 region. TCRbeta CDR3 regions were sequenced using the immunoSEQ Assay. The table comes from immuneACCESS by way of TCRdb, which keeps in-frame sequences with V and J called. Part of the clones is missing from these tables; in studies checked, under half for an unresolved V gene and the rest for unknown reasons. The sample data list under 95,000 clones, and approximately 81% of these were observed just once. Roughly a sixth of the sample is in the top ten clones.

Taken from cysteine to phenylalanine, the CDR3 has 14 residues. The sequence is cut down to CDR3 DNA, 42 bases in frame from base 1. Cut back by 5 bases and 5 bases, the V and J ends lie 15 bases apart. As encoded in the germline V gene, CDR1 is MDHEN while CDR2 is SYDVKM. With respect to this clone: Which antigen it targets is not known. Qualities for individual bases were not recorded, and no much larger clone is one base off.

The TCR was taken from an adult with an advanced solid tumor such as melanoma, head and neck, liver or kidney cancer. The sequence is built from TRBV28 and TRBJ1-1; too little of a D gene remains to name it. The sequenced sample was CD4+ or CD8+ T cells sorted from blood, obtained in a trial of the OX40 agonist ivuxolimab. The nucleotides are TGTGCCAGCAGTCCGGCCCTCGGAGGGACTGAAGCTTTCTTT. It translates as CASSPALGGTEAFF.